This TCR beta chain was profiled in a study of T cell responses to AZD1222 COVID-19 vaccine. With respect to this clone: Its cognate antigen is unknown.

Study-wide findings and caveats: Donors were chiefly white British, with a greater number of females, and clonal diversity was perhaps underestimated. Researchers took repertoire samples only after the peak T cell response had come. Baseline serostatus was positive in only six AZD1222 recipients.

The method was immunoSEQ multiplex PCR; TCRdb's version includes in-frame clones alone and lacks a portion of them. The sample has about 120,000 clones; 75% to 95% are singletons. Germline CDR1 MNHEY, CDR2 SMNVEV (reference sequence). V gave up 4 bases and J gave up 7 bases; unmatched junction bases: 16. This CDR3 is 16 amino acids long. The TCR originated in an adult who received the MenACWY meningococcal vaccine as a control. The genes are TRBV27 and TRBJ2-7; 7 bases line up with TRBD2. This sample comprised peripheral blood, obtained 28 days after the second dose of the MenACWY control vaccine. In nucleotides, the CDR3 is TGTGCCAGCAGTTCCCTAGCGGAGGCTCTGAGGGGTGAGCAGTACGTC. It codes for CASSSLAEALRGEQYV.